This T cell receptor beta chain was obtained from a study of T cells in localized non-small cell lung cancer. Findings and limits, study-wide: Maximal T cell clonality occurred in uninvolved adjacent lung, with tumor ranking below it.

The protocol was immunoSEQ multiplex PCR, while the TCRdb copy is restricted to in-frame clones and leaves out a portion. The data show more than 25,000 clones, about 89% seen once. Concerning this clone: No antigen is known for it.

CDR1 and CDR2 from the germline V gene are SSHAT and FNYEAQ (reference sequence). Trimming stripped 3 bases from V and 1 base from J, with 6 bases between. This CDR3 contains 13 residues. This TCR came from a man aged 40-75 years with stage II lung adenocarcinoma. This chain connects TRBV7-7 to TRBJ2-5; D unclear. The specimen was PBMCs, collected before any cancer treatment. The CDR3 sequence: CASSFSSQETQYF. CDR3 DNA sequence: TGTGCCAGCAGCTTTAGCAGCCAAGAGACCCAGTACTTC.